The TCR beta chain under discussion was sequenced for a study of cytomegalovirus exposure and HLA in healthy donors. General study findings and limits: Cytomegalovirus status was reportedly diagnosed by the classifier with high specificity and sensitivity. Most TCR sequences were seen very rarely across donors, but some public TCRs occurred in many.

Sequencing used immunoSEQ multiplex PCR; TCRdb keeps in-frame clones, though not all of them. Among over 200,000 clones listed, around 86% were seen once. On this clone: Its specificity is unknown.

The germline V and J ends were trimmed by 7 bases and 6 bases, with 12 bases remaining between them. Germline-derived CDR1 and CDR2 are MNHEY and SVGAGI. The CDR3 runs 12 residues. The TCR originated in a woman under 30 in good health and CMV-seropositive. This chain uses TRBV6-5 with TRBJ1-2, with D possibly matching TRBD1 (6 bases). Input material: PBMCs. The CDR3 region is CASTRRGDGYTF. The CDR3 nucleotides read TGTGCCAGCACCCGCAGGGGAGATGGCTACACCTTC.